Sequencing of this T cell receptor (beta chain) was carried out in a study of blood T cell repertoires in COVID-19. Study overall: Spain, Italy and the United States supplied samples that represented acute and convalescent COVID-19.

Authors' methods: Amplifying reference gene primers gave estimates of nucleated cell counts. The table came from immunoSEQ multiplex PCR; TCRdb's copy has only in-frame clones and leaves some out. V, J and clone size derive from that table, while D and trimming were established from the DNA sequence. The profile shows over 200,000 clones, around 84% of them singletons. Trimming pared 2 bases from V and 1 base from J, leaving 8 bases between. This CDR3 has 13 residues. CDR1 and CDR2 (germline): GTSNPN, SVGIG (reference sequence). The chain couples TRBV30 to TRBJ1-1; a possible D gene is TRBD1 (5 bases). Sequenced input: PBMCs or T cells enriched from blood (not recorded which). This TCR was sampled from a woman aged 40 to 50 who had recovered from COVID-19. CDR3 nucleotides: TGTGCCTGGAGTCACGGGGGGAACACTGAAGCTTTCTTT. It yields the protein CAWSHGGNTEAFF.